The entry below gives a single T cell receptor (beta chain) sequence along with its context. Its antigen is not known. This entry belongs to a study of T cells after yellow fever vaccination. About the study: Fractions of limited cellularity were prepared by means of SMART-Seq v4 Ultra Low Input.

Researchers made TCR cDNA using 5'RACE template switching, and this step added a universal primer site and UMIs. MiXCR, run by TCRdb on the 5' RACE reads, gives a single entry per CDR3 protein. The sample shows 300,000 or so distinct CDR3 sequences, around 8.6% of them seen only once. Notes on the study in general: It was a small share of clonotypes that appeared in both CD4 and CD8 compartments. The booster saw the reappearance of most primary-vaccination clones (around 95% CD4, 80% to 90% CD8).

The sequence derives from a man younger than 35 who received the YFV17D yellow fever vaccine. The source material was CD4+ T cells sorted from PBMCs, sampled 5 days after the yellow fever booster vaccination.

In nucleotides, the CDR3 is TGTGCCAGCAGCTTAACGGGACAGGGGGTTCTGACAGATACGCAGTATTTT. As protein: CASSLTGQGVLTDTQYF. The chain recombines TRBV7-3 with TRBJ2-3; TRBD1 matches 11 bases. Trimming cost V 0 bases and J 3 bases; bases outside gene matches: 5. CDR1 and CDR2 from the germline V gene are SGHTA and FQGTGA. This CDR3 region has 17 residues.